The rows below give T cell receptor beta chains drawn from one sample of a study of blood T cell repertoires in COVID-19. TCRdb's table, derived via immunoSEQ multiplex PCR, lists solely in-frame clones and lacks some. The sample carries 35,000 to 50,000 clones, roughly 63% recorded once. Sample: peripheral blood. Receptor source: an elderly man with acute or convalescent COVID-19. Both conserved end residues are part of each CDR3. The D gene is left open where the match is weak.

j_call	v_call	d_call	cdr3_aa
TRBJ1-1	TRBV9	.	CASSPAGGNTEAFF
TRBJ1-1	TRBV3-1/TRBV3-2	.	CASSQELNTEAFF
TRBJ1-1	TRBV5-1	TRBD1	CASSPRGTGDTEAFF
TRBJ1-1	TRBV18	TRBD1	CASSRTGDNTEAFF
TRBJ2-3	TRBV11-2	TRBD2	CASSSVGKRGSTDTQYF
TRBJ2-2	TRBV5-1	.	CASSLVQGEAGELFF
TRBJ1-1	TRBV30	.	CAWNLAYEAFF
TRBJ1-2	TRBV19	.	CASSIETGVTYGYTF
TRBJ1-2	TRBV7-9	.	CALSIGRLNYGYTF
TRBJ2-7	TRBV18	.	CASSPLRDYEQYF
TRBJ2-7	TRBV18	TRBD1	CASSAGTGDHEQYF
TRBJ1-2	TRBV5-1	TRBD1	CASSLDYRGYGYTF
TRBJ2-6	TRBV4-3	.	CASSQVRGSGANVLTF
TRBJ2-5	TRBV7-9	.	CASSLGQDQETQYF
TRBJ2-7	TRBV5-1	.	CASSLGQGSVYEQYF
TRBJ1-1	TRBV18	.	CASSPAGAMNTEAFF
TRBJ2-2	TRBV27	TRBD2	CASSLRTSGSSRAGELFF
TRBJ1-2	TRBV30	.	CAWSGQGTFYGYTF
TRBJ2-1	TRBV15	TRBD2	CATSGTGTSDNEQFF
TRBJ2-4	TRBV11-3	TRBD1	CASSPQGARENIQYF
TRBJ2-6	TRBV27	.	CASSLPPGAGANVLTF
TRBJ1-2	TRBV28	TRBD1	CASMRQGAWYGYTF
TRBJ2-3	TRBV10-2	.	CASFQAKADTQYF
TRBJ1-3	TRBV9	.	CASSVRGSSSGNTIYF
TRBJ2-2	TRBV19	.	CASSMGGHTGELFF
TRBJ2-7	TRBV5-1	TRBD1	CASSLEQGAYYEQYF
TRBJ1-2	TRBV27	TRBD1	CASSSGQGRWYGYTF
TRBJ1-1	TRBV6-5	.	CASSSPDRNTEAFF
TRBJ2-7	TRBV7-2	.	CASSFGGVNSGEQYF